This T cell receptor beta chain originates from a study of CD8+ T cells in alopecia areata. Treatment noted: oral pan-JAK inhibitor, 5-10 mg twice daily. Sampling of alopecia areata patients yielded lesional scalp punch biopsies as well as peripheral blood. This CDR3 is built from 14 residues. V was trimmed by 2 bases and J by 6 bases, leaving 11 bases between them. Germline V gives CDR1 MNHEY, CDR2 SMNVEV (reference sequence). cDNA reverse transcribed from extracted RNA served as the sequencing template. Measured with immunoSEQ multiplex PCR; TCRdb has only the in-frame clones, and not every one. The sample lists hundreds of thousands of clones, 35% to 40% occurring once. Remarks on this clone: Its antigen is not known.

Study results and limitations: Higher clonality and more expanded CD8+ clones appeared in lesional than normal scalp.

This clonotype originated in a human donor with alopecia areata. This sequence joins TRBV27 and TRBJ2-1; D is perhaps TRBD1 (8 bases). The sequencing here drew on CD4+ T cells sorted from blood, taken around week 30, from a patient treated with tofacitinib. CDR3 in DNA: TGTGCCAGCAGTTTAACAGGGGGGGGCAATGAGCAGTTCTTC. Translated, it gives CASSLTGGGNEQFF.